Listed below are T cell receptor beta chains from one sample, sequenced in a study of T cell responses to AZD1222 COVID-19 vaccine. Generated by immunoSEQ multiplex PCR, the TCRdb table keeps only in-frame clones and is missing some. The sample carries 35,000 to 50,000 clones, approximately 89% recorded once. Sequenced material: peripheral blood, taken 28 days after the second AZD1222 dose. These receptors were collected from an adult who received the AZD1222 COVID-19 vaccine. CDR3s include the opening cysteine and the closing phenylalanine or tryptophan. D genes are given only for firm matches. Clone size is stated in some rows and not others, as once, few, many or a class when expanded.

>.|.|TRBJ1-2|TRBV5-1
TGCGCCAGCAGCTTGGCAGTAACTAACTATGGCTACACCTTC
CASSLAVTNYGYTF
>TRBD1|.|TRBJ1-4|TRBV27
TGTGCCAGCAGTTCCGGGACAGGGTCATATGAAAAACTGTTTTTT
CASSSGTGSYEKLFF
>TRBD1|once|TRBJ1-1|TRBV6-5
TGTGCCAGCAGTTACGTACAGGGGTGGCACACTGAAGCTTTCTTT
CASSYVQGWHTEAFF
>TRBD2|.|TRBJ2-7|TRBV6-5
TGTGCCAGCCGAGGACTAGCGGGCGCCTACGAGCAGTACTTC
CASRGLAGAYEQYF
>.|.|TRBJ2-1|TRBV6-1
TGTGCCAGCAGTGAAATATCGTGGGCAGACCCTTCCTACAATGAGCAGTTCTTC
CASSEISWADPSYNEQFF
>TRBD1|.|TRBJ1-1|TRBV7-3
TGTGCCAGCAGCCCGGGACAGGGTTGGAGGCCTGAAGCTTTCTTT
CASSPGQGWRPEAFF
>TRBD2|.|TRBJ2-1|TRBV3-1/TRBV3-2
TGTGCCAGCAGCCATTCGTCGGGGAGGGCTGGCAATGAGCAGTTCTTC
CASSHSSGRAGNEQFF
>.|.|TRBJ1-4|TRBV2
TGTGCCAGCAGGAATGAACAGGGTTTGATGGCTTTT
CASRNEQGLMAF
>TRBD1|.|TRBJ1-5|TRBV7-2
TGTGCCAGCAGCTTAGGGACAGGGGTCCCTAATCAGCCCCAGCATTTT
CASSLGTGVPNQPQHF
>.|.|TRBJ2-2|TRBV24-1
TGTGCCACCAGTGCGGAGGGGGGAAGGACCGGGGAGCTGTTTTTT
CATSAEGGRTGELFF
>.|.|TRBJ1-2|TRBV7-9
TGTGCCAGCAGCCCGCAACATTATCGCTACACCTTC
CASSPQHYRYTF
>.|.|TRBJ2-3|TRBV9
TGTGCCAGCAGCGTAGAGTGGGGGAAGGAAGATACGCAGTATTTT
CASSVEWGKEDTQYF
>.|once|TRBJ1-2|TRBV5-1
TGCGCCAGCAGTGAAGGGGGTAACTATGGCTACACCTTC
CASSEGGNYGYTF
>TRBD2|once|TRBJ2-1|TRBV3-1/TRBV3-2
TGTGCCAGCAGCCAACTACTAGCGGGGGCGGGCAATGAGCAGTTCTTC
CASSQLLAGAGNEQFF
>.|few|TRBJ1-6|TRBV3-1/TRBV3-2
TGTGCCAGCAGCCAAGCTGTGACAGTTAATTCACCCCTCCACTTT
CASSQAVTVNSPLHF
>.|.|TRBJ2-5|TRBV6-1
TGTGCCAGCAGTGAAGTGCTCGGGGGAGAGACCCAGTACTTC
CASSEVLGGETQYF